This T cell receptor (beta chain) was identified during a study of T cells in localized non-small cell lung cancer. The study's findings and limits: Heterogeneity is still possible, as just one tumor region was sequenced. Clonality peaked in uninvolved adjacent lung rather than tumor.

As concerns this clone: The antigen remains undetermined.

Assay used: immunoSEQ multiplex PCR; TCRdb lists only in-frame clones, some missing. The table includes roughly 39,000 clones, around nine tenths detected once. Germline CDR1 is MDHEN and CDR2 is SYDVKM. V lost 5 bases and J 1 base, leaving 12 bases between the germline ends. This CDR3 region has 15 residues. V is TRBV28 and J is TRBJ1-3; D is possibly TRBD1 (6 bases). The specimen comprised peripheral blood, sampled before any cancer treatment. This TCR was sampled from a man aged 18-49 years with stage I lung adenocarcinoma. CDR3 DNA sequence: TGTGCCAGCAGTGCTTTCAGGGGATCTGGAAACACCATATATTTT. Amino acid sequence: CASSAFRGSGNTIYF.